What follows are 32 T cell receptor beta chains derived from one specimen sequenced in a study of T cells in Graves' hyperthyroidism and ophthalmopathy. TCR beta CDR3 regions were amplified from RNA. The TCR CDR3 first-round RT-PCR relied on the HTBI primer set. Each CDR3 protein is one row after TCRdb ran MiXCR on the multiplex PCR reads. This table has around 480,000 distinct CDR3 sequences, approximately 15% appearing once. The sample was blood. The receptors originated from a woman between 18 and 30 years old with Graves' hyperthyroidism.

In its sample, this clonotype was seen many times. This rearrangement joins TRBV6-5 to TRBJ1-2; D is uncertain. Per germline, CDR1 MNHEY and CDR2 SVGAGI. Between the trimmed V and J ends, which lost 0 bases and 0 bases, there was a span of 8 bases. The CDR3 is 15 residues long. The CDR3 DNA is TGTGCCAGCAGTTACTCCTCGCAGGCTAACTATGGCTACACCTTC. Residues: CASSYSSQANYGYTF.

This clonotype was found many times. J is TRBJ2-3 and V is TRBV10-3, with D unclear. There are 12 residues in the CDR3. Trimming took 7 bases from V and 0 from J, leaving 5 bases between them. Germline V lookup: CDR1 ENHRY, CDR2 SYGVKD. The CDR3 protein is CAIKDSTDTQYF. As DNA, the CDR3 is TGTGCCATCAAGGACAGCACAGATACGCAGTATTTT.

This clonotype was detected ten times or more. The DNA for the CDR3 is TGTGCCAGTCAAGAGGCGCGTGAGCAGTTCTTC. This encodes CASQEAREQFF. J is TRBJ2-1 and V is TRBV3-1; D is ambiguous. The V and J ends lost 9 bases and 9 bases respectively, with 12 bases between them. Germline CDR1 is LGHDT and CDR2 is YNNKEL (reference sequence). The CDR3 extends over 11 amino acids.

This clonotype showed up many times. This chain joins TRBV28 and TRBJ1-5, with D perhaps TRBD1 (5 bases). CDR3 length: 14 residues. Germline V CDR1 and CDR2: MDHEN, SYDVKM. V was cut by 5 bases and J by 6 bases, with 14 bases left in between. The DNA of the CDR3 is TGTGCCAGCAGTCCCGGACAAAGGGGTCAGCCCCAGCATTTT. Protein sequence: CASSPGQRGQPQHF.

The chain combines TRBV19 with TRBJ2-1; D is ambiguous. Germline V CDR1 and CDR2: LNHDA, SQIVND (reference sequence). The CDR3 sequence is 14 residues long. The V gene lost 7 bases and the J gene lost 0 bases, with 10 bases spanning the gap. Written as DNA, the CDR3 is TGTGCCAGTACAACTACTCCCTCCTACAATGAGCAGTTCTTC. Translating gives CASTTTPSYNEQFF.

The genes are TRBV13 and TRBJ2-5; 10 bases agree with TRBD2. Germline CDR1 PRHDT, CDR2 FYEKMQ (reference sequence). V was clipped by 5 bases and J by 5 bases; unmatched bases: 5. The CDR3 has 14 residues. CDR3 sequence reads: CASSVLAGEETQYF. The CDR3 bases are TGTGCCAGCAGCGTGCTAGCGGGAGAGGAGACCCAGTACTTC.

On this clonotype itself: An end of the junction does not agree with germline; a read error may underlie this. The V and J genes are TRBV4-2 and TRBJ2-5, with TRBD2 as a possible D gene (6 bases). Germline CDR1 is LGHNA and CDR2 is YNFKEQ. This CDR3 contains 16 residues. CDR3: CTSSQDQGDFQETQYF. Written as DNA, the CDR3 is TGTACCAGCAGCCAAGATCAAGGGGACTTCCAAGAGACCCAGTACTTC.

The genes are TRBV4-3 and TRBJ1-5; D gene unclear. Germline values: CDR1 LGHNA, CDR2 YSLEER. V lost 1 base and J 6 bases, leaving 10 bases between the germline ends. This CDR3 region has 14 residues. CDR3 sequence (DNA): TGCGCCAGCAGCCAAGTCGAAGGGCGTCAGCCCCAGCATTTT. Translated: CASSQVEGRQPQHF.

This clonotype was seen at least ten times. The chain carries TRBV5-1 and TRBJ2-7; 10 bases map to TRBD1. CDR3 length equals 15 residues. Germline V gene sequence: CDR1 SGHRS, CDR2 YFSETQ. J lost 6 bases, V lost 4 bases, and 10 bases had no gene match. In DNA form, the CDR3 reads TGCGCCAGCAGCCAGGGGACAGGGGCCGCCAGCGAGCAGTACGTC. Its protein product is CASSQGTGAASEQYV.

This clonotype was observed at least ten times. J is TRBJ2-5 and V is TRBV20-1; no clear D. The ends were cut back, 2 bases at V and 4 bases at J, with 11 bases in the middle. The CDR3 length is 13 residues. Germline V gene data show CDR1 as DFQATT and CDR2 as SNEGSKA (reference sequence). The CDR3 DNA is TGCAGTGCTAGAAGAGCCAGGAGAGAGACCCAGTACTTC. Its translation is CSARRARRETQYF.

V and J are TRBV20-1 and TRBJ2-7, with unresolved D. The length of the CDR3 is 13 residues. The germline V and J ends were trimmed by 0 bases and 0 bases, with 6 bases remaining between them. The germline CDR1 and CDR2 sequences are DFQATT and SNEGSKA (reference sequence). The DNA of the CDR3 is TGCAGTGCTAGAGAGGGTTACTCCTACGAGCAGTACTTC. It specifies CSAREGYSYEQYF.

There are many counts of this clonotype. This chain joins TRBV5-1 and TRBJ2-7; D unclear. CDR1 SGHRS and CDR2 YFSETQ come from the germline V gene. Trimming left V 3 bases short and J 3 bases short, with 22 bases between. The CDR3 spans 17 residues. CDR3 residues: CASSYGLTTGQIYEQYF. CDR3 nucleotides: TGCGCCAGCAGCTACGGCCTCACTACTGGGCAGATCTACGAGCAGTACTTC.

V and J are TRBV12-5 and TRBJ2-5; perhaps TRBD2 as D (6 bases). The CDR3 loop spans 14 amino acids. Trimming cost V 6 bases and J 5 bases, with 16 bases left between them. Germline V CDR1 and CDR2: LGHNT, FRNRAP. The CDR3 nucleotides are TGTGCTAGTGGCCCCCCAGGGAGGAGTGAGACCCAGTACTTC. It encodes CASGPPGRSETQYF. Using reference TRBV12-5 and TRBJ2-5 for the parts outside the CDR3, the full variable domain is DARVTQTPRHKVTEMGQEVTMRCQPILGHNTVFWYRQTMMQGLELLAYFRNRAPLDDSGMPKDRFSAEMPDATLATLKIQPSEPRDSAVYFCASGPPGRSETQYFGPGTRLLVL.

This clonotype was picked up many times. The J gene is TRBJ1-2, the V gene TRBV3-1; 12 nucleotides agree with TRBD1. There are 14 residues in the CDR3. The V gene end was trimmed by 4 bases and the J gene end by 6 bases; junction bases not matched to a gene: 3. Germline V gene lookup returns CDR1 LGHDT and CDR2 YNNKEL (reference sequence). The CDR3 loop is CASSRDRGQNGYTF. The CDR3 region has the DNA TGTGCCAGCAGCCGGGACAGGGGGCAAAATGGCTACACCTTC.

In this sample, this clonotype turned up many times. This chain uses TRBV6-1 with TRBJ1-6; perhaps TRBD1 as D (5 bases). In germline, CDR1 is MNHNS, CDR2 SASEGT. The CDR3 sequence is 15 residues long. V shed 7 bases and J shed 7 bases, with 17 bases lying between them. The CDR3 region is CASTSLWQGNSPLHF. DNA for the CDR3: TGTGCCAGCACGTCCTTGTGGCAGGGAAATTCACCCCTCCACTTT.

This chain links TRBV12-5 with TRBJ1-2; no firm D call. The CDR3 runs 15 residues. Trimming cost V 4 bases and J 7 bases, with 19 bases left between them. CDR1 is LGHNT and CDR2 is FRNRAP in the germline V gene. The CDR3 DNA reads TGTGCTAGTGGTTCGGGATTGACCGGGAGGTTTGGCTACACCTTC. Its protein product is CASGSGLTGRFGYTF. Drawing the rest from reference TRBV12-5 and TRBJ1-2, the complete variable domain is DARVTQTPRHKVTEMGQEVTMRCQPILGHNTVFWYRQTMMQGLELLAYFRNRAPLDDSGMPKDRFSAEMPDATLATLKIQPSEPRDSAVYFCASGSGLTGRFGYTFGSGTRLTVV.

This clonotype was seen many times. The chain carries TRBV12-3 or TRBV12-4 and TRBJ2-1, with D possibly matching TRBD2 (6 bases). V lost 6 bases, J lost 2 bases, and 17 bases lay in between. The CDR3 contains 16 residues. The CDR3 here is CASRPQSGSPYNEQFF. The DNA for the CDR3 is TGTGCCAGCAGGCCTCAGAGCGGGTCCCCCTACAATGAGCAGTTCTTC.

A single count supports this clonotype. The V and J genes are TRBV24-1 and TRBJ1-3; tentative D call: TRBD1 (6 bases). Trimming removed 3 bases at V and 0 bases at J, with 23 bases between. CDR1 is KGHDR, CDR2 SFDVKD, per germline. The length of the CDR3 is 20 residues. The CDR3 is CATSDLGGRVESRSGNTIYF. CDR3 coding DNA: TGTGCCACCAGTGATCTGGGGGGCAGGGTCGAATCCCGCTCTGGAAACACCATATATTTT.

This clonotype was detected a few times. This chain links TRBV7-2 with TRBJ1-1, with no clear D. This CDR3 is 13 amino acids long. The ends were cut back, 6 bases at V and 6 bases at J, with 14 bases in the middle. The germline gives CDR1 SGHTA, CDR2 FQGNSA. CDR3 bases: TGTGCCAGCAGTTTATATGGTTACGCTGAAGCTTTCTTT. This sequence encodes CASSLYGYAEAFF.

This clonotype was detected many times. V is TRBV3-1 and J is TRBJ2-1, with D perhaps TRBD2 (5 bases). Germline V CDR1 and CDR2: LGHDT, YNNKEL (reference sequence). This CDR3 spans 15 amino acids. V was cut by 1 base and J by 2 bases, with 9 bases left in between. In DNA form, the CDR3 reads TGTGCCAGCAGCCAAGGCCCCGGGACCTACAATGAGCAGTTCTTC. Translation gives CASSQGPGTYNEQFF.

The chain recombines TRBV20-1 with TRBJ1-1; D is uncertain. The CDR3 totals 14 residues. CDR1 and CDR2 from the germline V gene are DFQATT and SNEGSKA (reference sequence). The CDR3, as DNA: TGCAGCTTCACTGGAGTTATTAGGGACACTGAAGCTTTCTTT. Translating gives CSFTGVIRDTEAFF.

This clonotype was seen more than once but under ten times. The V call is TRBV7-3, the J call TRBJ1-6; the D is unclear. This CDR3 comprises 13 residues. With 2 bases removed from V and 8 bases from J, the gap between germline ends came to 7 bases. Germline loops: CDR1 SGHTA, CDR2 FQGTGA. The CDR3 DNA reads TGTGCCAGCAGCTTATCTGTGGATTCACCCCTCCACTTT. It encodes CASSLSVDSPLHF.

The chain carries TRBV6-2 or TRBV6-3 and TRBJ2-2, with D perhaps TRBD1 (6 bases). V lost 5 bases and J 1 base, leaving 11 bases between the germline ends. In germline, CDR1 is MNHEY, CDR2 SVGEGT. The CDR3 extends over 15 amino acids. The CDR3: CASSPGVWNTGELFF. The CDR3 bases are TGTGCCAGCAGTCCAGGGGTTTGGAACACCGGGGAGCTGTTTTTT.

The table lists this clonotype with many counts. Here the CDR3 DNA reads TGTGCCAGCAGCGTTCCTAACAGGGCTAACTATGGCTACACCTTC. This gives the protein CASSVPNRANYGYTF. The J gene is TRBJ1-2, the V gene TRBV2; tentatively, D is TRBD1 (6 bases). V gave up 6 bases and J gave up 0 bases, with 14 bases separating them. The CDR3 totals 15 residues. Germline lookup yields CDR1 SNHLY and CDR2 FYNNEI.

This clonotype was detected ten times or more. The gene calls are TRBV30 and TRBJ2-7; TRBD1 agrees at 8 bases. The length of the CDR3 is 12 residues. V lost 3 bases and J lost 7; bases outside the gene matches: 5. Germline lookup yields CDR1 GTSNPN and CDR2 SVGIG (reference sequence). CDR3 DNA: TGTGCCTGGAGACAGGGGGTCCTGGAGCAGTACTTC. It specifies CAWRQGVLEQYF.

This clonotype was counted a few times. The CDR3 DNA is TGTGCCAGCAGCTCACGTCCCGAGTGGAATGAGCAGTTCTTC. Protein product: CASSSRPEWNEQFF. The chain links TRBV11-1 to TRBJ2-1, with D unclear. This CDR3 spans 14 amino acids. The germline V gene has CDR1 SGHAT and CDR2 FQDESV (reference sequence). V gave up 4 bases and J gave up 7 bases, with 14 bases separating them.

In its sample, this clonotype was seen a few times. V usage is TRBV11-2 and J usage is TRBJ2-6; unclear D gene. The CDR3 covers 16 residues. Germline assignment: CDR1 SGHAT and CDR2 FQNNGV. Trimming cost V 3 bases and J 1 base, with 10 bases left between them. The CDR3 DNA sequence: TGTGCCAGCAGCTTTTTGTTTGGGTCTGGGGCCAACGTCCTGACTTTC. Translating gives CASSFLFGSGANVLTF.

This clonotype was recorded many times. CDR3 sequence (DNA): TGTGCCAGCAGCTTAAGTGGTCAGCGGGAGTCAGATACGCAGTATTTT. It yields the protein CASSLSGQRESDTQYF. The chain recombines TRBV7-2 with TRBJ2-3, with 8 bases lining up with TRBD2. The J segment lost 4 bases and the V segment lost 2 bases, leaving 8 bases of the junction unmatched. This CDR3 contains 16 residues. Germline assignment: CDR1 SGHTA and CDR2 FQGNSA. Combining the CDR3 with reference TRBV7-2 and TRBJ2-3 gives the whole variable domain GAGVSQSPSNKVTEKGKDVELRCDPISGHTALYWYRQSLGQGLEFLIYFQGNSAPDKSGLPSDRFSAERTGGSVSTLTIQRTQQEDSAVYLCASSLSGQRESDTQYFGPGTRLTVL.

The sample holds many counts of this clonotype. This chain connects TRBV7-9 to TRBJ2-1, with no clear D. V lost 4 bases to trimming and J lost 0 bases, with 19 bases between them. The germline V gene has CDR1 SEHNR and CDR2 FQNEAQ (reference sequence). The CDR3 runs 18 residues. The CDR3 reads CASSSRLADVSSYNEQFF. The CDR3 DNA sequence: TGTGCCAGCAGCTCGAGACTGGCTGACGTATCCTCCTACAATGAGCAGTTCTTC.

This clonotype was seen only a few times. This chain uses TRBV19 with TRBJ2-1, with D possibly called TRBD1 or TRBD2 (6 bases each). V was pared by 0 bases and J by 10 bases, with 7 bases between. The CDR3 covers 12 residues. Germline assignment: CDR1 LNHDA and CDR2 SQIVND (reference sequence). The CDR3 DNA follows: TGTGCCAGTAGTATAGACGGGGGCGAGCAGTTCTTC. As protein: CASSIDGGEQFF.

This clonotype was picked up many times. In nucleotides, the CDR3 is TGTGCCAGCAGCGTAGCGGTGAGCTCCTACAATGAGCAGTTCTTC. Protein sequence: CASSVAVSSYNEQFF. V and J are TRBV9 and TRBJ2-1; no clear D gene. Trimming took off 0 bases at V and 0 bases at J, with 7 bases between the two ends. Per germline, CDR1 SGDLS and CDR2 YYNGEE. The CDR3 has 15 amino acids.

The chain joins TRBV6-2 or TRBV6-3 to TRBJ2-3, with 10 bases fitting TRBD2. Losses at the gene ends were 6 bases for V and 3 bases for J; bases not matched to a gene: 18. Looked up from germline, CDR1 is MNHEY and CDR2 is SVGEGT. This CDR3 region has 19 residues. The CDR3 reads CASSLRKREGLLGTDTQYF. CDR3 in DNA: TGTGCCAGCAGCCTGAGAAAGCGGGAGGGCCTATTGGGGACAGATACGCAGTATTTT.